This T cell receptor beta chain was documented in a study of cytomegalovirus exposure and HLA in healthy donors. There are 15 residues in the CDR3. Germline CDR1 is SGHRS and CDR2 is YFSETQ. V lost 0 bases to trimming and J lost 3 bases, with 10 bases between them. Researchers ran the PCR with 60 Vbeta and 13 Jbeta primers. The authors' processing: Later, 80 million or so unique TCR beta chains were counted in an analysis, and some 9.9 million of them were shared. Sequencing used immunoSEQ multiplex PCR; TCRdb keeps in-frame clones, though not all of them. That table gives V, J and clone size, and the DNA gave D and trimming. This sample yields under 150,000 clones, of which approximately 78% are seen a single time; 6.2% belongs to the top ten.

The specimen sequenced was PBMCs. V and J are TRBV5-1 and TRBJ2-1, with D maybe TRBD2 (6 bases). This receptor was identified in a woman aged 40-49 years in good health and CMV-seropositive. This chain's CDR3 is CASSLALGGYNEQFF. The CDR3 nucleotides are TGCGCCAGCAGCTTGGCTCTCGGGGGCTACAATGAGCAGTTCTTC.